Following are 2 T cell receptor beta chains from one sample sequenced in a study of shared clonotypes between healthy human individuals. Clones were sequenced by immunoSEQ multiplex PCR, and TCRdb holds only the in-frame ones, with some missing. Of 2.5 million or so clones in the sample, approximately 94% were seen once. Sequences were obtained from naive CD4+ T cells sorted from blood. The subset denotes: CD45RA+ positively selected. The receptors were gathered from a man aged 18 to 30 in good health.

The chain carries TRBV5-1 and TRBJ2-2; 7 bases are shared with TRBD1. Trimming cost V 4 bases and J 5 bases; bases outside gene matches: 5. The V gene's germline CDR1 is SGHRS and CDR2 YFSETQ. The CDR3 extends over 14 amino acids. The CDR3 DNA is TGCGCCAGCAGCGAGACAGGGTCAACCGGGGAGCTGTTTTTT. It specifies CASSETGSTGELFF.

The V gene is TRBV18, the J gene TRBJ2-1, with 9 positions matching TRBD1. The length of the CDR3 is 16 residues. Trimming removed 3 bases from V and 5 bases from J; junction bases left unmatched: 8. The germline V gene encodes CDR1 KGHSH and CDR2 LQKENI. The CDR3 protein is CASSPAIQGANNEQFF. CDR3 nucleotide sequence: TGTGCCAGCTCACCTGCGATACAGGGGGCCAACAATGAGCAGTTCTTC.